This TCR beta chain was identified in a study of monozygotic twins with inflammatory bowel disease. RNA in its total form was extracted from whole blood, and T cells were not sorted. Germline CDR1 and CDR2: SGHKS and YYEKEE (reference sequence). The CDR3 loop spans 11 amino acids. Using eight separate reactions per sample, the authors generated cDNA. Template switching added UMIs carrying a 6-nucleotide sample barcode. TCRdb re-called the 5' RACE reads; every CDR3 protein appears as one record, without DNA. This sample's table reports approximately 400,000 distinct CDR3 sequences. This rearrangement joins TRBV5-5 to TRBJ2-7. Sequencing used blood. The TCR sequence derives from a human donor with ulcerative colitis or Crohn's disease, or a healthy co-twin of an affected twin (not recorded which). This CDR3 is CASMWGYEQYF.